This T cell receptor beta chain originates from a study of PD-L1 blockade in urothelial cancer (dated by TCRdb to 2015 to 2018). The study in broad terms: Therapy was started in the mid-2010s for all patients, and atezolizumab 1,200 mg was administered intravenously every 3 weeks. TCR sequencing covered pretreatment tumor samples and matched, serially collected peripheral blood taken before and after atezolizumab treatment. Patients had an ECOG performance status of 0 or 1 and had received between 0 and 3 prior chemotherapy regimens. Durable clinical benefit was defined as a progression-free survival longer than 6 months, and TCR features were additionally tested against progression-free survival and overall survival. Pretreatment blood TCR-seq was available for 30 or so patients, at least one posttreatment blood collection was obtained for some 24 patients, and tumor TCR-seq was available for some 24 patients. Durable clinical benefit was achieved by nine patients and was not achieved by 20 patients. Blood samples gave median yields of about 140,000 T cells and approximately 80,000 unique TCRs, along with a median clonality of around 0.08. The study was an exploratory multi-omic analysis of somatic, immune and clinical correlates of response to PD-L1 blockade with atezolizumab in urothelial cancer. Blood samples were analyzed 3 weeks after the start of treatment (second dose) and 6 weeks after the start of treatment. About 90% of the roughly 30 patients were males with bladder-origin urothelial cancer, and about 60% of the 29 reported a prior smoking history. Whole exome sequencing and RNA sequencing of pretreatment tumors were performed alongside TCR sequencing in the same patients.

Via the germline V gene, CDR1 is MGHRA and CDR2 YSYEKL. V is trimmed back by 0 bases and J by 5 bases, and the junction contains 4 bases that no gene match accounts for. Measured from the cysteine to the phenylalanine, the CDR3 is 16 residues long. The read is trimmed to its CDR3 DNA, 48 bases read in frame from base 1. Study-level results and caveats: Small sample size (n of about 30) and many exploratory analyses mean the results are intended to be hypothesis-generating. Patients with durable benefit showed greater expansion of tumor-associated TCR clones in peripheral blood 3 weeks after starting treatment (n ≈ 23, p = 0.022). Improved progression-free and overall survival was found to be associated with pretreatment peripheral blood TCR clonality below the median.

As regards this clone: Its antigen is still unknown. Base qualities were left out, and no much larger clone turns up one base away.

Each PCR received spiked-in synthetic TCR analog templates so that absolute template abundance could be estimated from read counts. The immunoSEQ assay used bias-controlled V and J gene primers to amplify TCRbeta CDR3 regions from genomic DNA. Rearranged TCRbeta segments were sequenced at approximately 20X coverage. Per the authors' processing: Clustering was used to correct sequencing errors, and CDR3s were annotated against IMGT to assign V, D and J genes. Downstream analyses used only productive TCRbeta rearrangements and left out out-of-frame or stop-codon sequences. Clonality was calculated as one minus the Shannon entropy normalized by the log of the number of unique productive sequences. Fisher's exact test with Benjamini-Hochberg correction, using a cutoff of adjusted p below 0.01, was how clones that differed between time points or between blood and tumor were identified. The table was pulled from immuneACCESS by TCRdb, which kept in-frame rearrangements only. Such tables lose some clones; where checked, under half of the loss comes from unresolved V genes, and the rest has no known cause. D and trimming come from the DNA, and the V and J calls and clone size come from that table. This sample is represented by about 79,000 clones; about 85% of them were singletons. The ten largest make up 6.7% of the sample.

The time point label of this sample denotes: pretreatment peripheral blood. The cohort comprised about 30 patients with locally advanced or metastatic urothelial carcinoma treated at Memorial Sloan Kettering on a trial protocol. Peripheral blood mononuclear cells were collected pretreatment and during treatment, with between 1 and 8 total time points per patient. The Qiagen DNeasy Blood extraction kit was used to purify genomic DNA from total PBMCs and tumor samples. Collected pretreatment and during treatment, PBMCs were isolated and stored as previously described. The source material was PBMCs, sampled around atezolizumab (anti-PD-L1) treatment. This clonotype was sampled from a middle-aged man with urothelial cancer. The sequence is built from TRBV4-1 and TRBJ2-3; 11 middle bases align to TRBD2. The DNA sequence follows: TGCGCCAGCAGCCAAGATCCTAGCGGGAGGAGAGATACGCAGTATTTT. The translation is CASSQDPSGRRDTQYF.